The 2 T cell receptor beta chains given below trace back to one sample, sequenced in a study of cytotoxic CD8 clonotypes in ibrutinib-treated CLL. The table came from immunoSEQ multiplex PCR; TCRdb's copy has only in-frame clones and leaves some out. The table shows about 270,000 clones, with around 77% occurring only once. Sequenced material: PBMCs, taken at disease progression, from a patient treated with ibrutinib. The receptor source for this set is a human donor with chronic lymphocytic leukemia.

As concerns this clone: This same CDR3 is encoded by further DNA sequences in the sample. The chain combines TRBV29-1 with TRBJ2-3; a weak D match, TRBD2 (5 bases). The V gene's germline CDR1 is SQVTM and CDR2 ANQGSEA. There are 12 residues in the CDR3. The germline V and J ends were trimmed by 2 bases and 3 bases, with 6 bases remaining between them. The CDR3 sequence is CSVERGTDTQYF. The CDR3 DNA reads TGCAGCGTTGAACGAGGGACAGATACGCAGTATTTT.

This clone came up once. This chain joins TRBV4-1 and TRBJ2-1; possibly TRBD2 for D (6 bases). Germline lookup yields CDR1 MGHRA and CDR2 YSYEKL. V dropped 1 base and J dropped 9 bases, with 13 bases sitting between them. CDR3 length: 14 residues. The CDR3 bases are TGCGCCAGCAGCCAAGTTATGGACTACGGTGAGCAGTTCTTC. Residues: CASSQVMDYGEQFF.